A single T cell receptor (beta chain) is shown here with its context. There are 14 residues in the CDR3. Trimming removed 0 bases from V and 9 bases from J, with 12 bases in between. CDR1 is LGHDT and CDR2 is YNNKEL in the germline V gene (reference sequence). TCRdb redid the calling of the RT-PCR reads with MiXCR, one entry per CDR3 protein. The data show about 680,000 distinct CDR3 sequences, around 14% seen once. The clonotype originates from a female donor in good health, serving as a healthy control. Source material: memory CD4+ T cells from blood. The chain recombines TRBV3-1 with TRBJ1-3; the D gene is possibly TRBD1 (5 bases). CDR3 bases: TGTGCCAGCAGCCAAGACGGCCAGGGATCCACCATATATTTT. Protein product: CASSQDGQGSTIYF.